What follows are 20 T cell receptor beta chains derived from one specimen sequenced in a study of cytomegalovirus exposure and HLA in healthy donors. It was with 60 Vbeta and 13 Jbeta primers that the PCR ran. Data came from immunoSEQ multiplex PCR; TCRdb stores just in-frame clones and leaves some out. The sample shows 95,000 to 150,000 clones, 70% to 80% of them seen only once. What was sequenced was PBMCs. These receptors originate from a woman aged 40 to 50 in good health and CMV-seropositive.

V is TRBV7-9 and J is TRBJ2-1, with D uncertain. Per the germline V gene, CDR1 is SEHNR and CDR2 is FQNEAQ (reference sequence). Trimming shortened V by 5 bases and J by 8 bases, and 7 bases separated the two germline ends. This CDR3 is 11 amino acids long. DNA of the CDR3: TGTGCCAGCAGCATCCGTGATGAGCAGTTCTTC. Translated, it gives CASSIRDEQFF.

Remarks on this clone: The missing conserved phenylalanine or tryptophan at the end of this CDR3 makes a read error likely. Because the CDR3's place on the DNA is in doubt, the DNA is left out and the CDR3 is given as listed by TCRdb. The rearrangement joins TRBV5-4 to TRBJ1-1; TRBD1 reflects the table's D call only, with no check against the DNA. The CDR3 spans 13 amino acids, including both terminal residues. Germline CDR1 is SGHNT and CDR2 is YYREEE (reference sequence). The CDR3 sequence: CASSSDPGQGSFV.

The CDR3 nucleotides read TGTGCCAGCAAACAGCGGGAGATCCACGAGCAGTACTTC. Translating it yields CASKQREIHEQYF. The chain joins TRBV2 to TRBJ2-7; TRBD2 aligns across 8 bases. Germline V lookup: CDR1 SNHLY, CDR2 FYNNEI. V shed 7 bases, J shed 5 bases, and the junction held 7 bases outside the gene matches. This CDR3 has 13 amino acids.

The chain couples TRBV27 to TRBJ2-7; 7 nucleotides match TRBD2. The CDR3 is 16 amino acids. Germline CDR1 is MNHEY and CDR2 is SMNVEV (reference sequence). V dropped 7 bases and J dropped 3; count of bases not matched to a gene: 15. CDR3 residues: CASTPTGPGGYYEQYF. The CDR3 bases are TGTGCCAGCACCCCTACCGGACCGGGGGGTTACTACGAGCAGTACTTC.

V and J are TRBV7-2 and TRBJ2-7; D perhaps matches TRBD1 (6 bases). Germline assignment: CDR1 SGHTA and CDR2 FQGNSA. V was shortened by 0 bases and J by 3 bases, with 9 bases between the two germline ends. The CDR3 sequence is 14 residues long. The chain's CDR3 is CASSLARDNYEQYF. The CDR3, as DNA: TGTGCCAGCAGCTTAGCCCGGGACAACTACGAGCAGTACTTC.

The gene calls are TRBV7-8 and TRBJ2-5, with D possibly TRBD2 on 6 matching bases. TRBJ2-7 explains the end of the DNA better; the J call may be wrong. This CDR3 has 15 amino acids. Germline V gene lookup returns CDR1 SGHVS and CDR2 FQNEAQ. CDR3 coding DNA: TGTGCCAGCAGAACTGCACCGGGACTGGAGTACGAGCAGTACTTC. It yields the protein CASRTAPGLEYEQYF.

The CDR3 spells CASSAGRTASTDTQYF. The DNA of the CDR3 is TGTGCCAGCAGTGCCGGCCGGACAGCTAGCACAGATACGCAGTATTTT. This chain uses TRBV6-1 with TRBJ2-3; a weak D match, TRBD1 (6 bases). The CDR3 is 16 amino acids. Germline values: CDR1 MNHNS, CDR2 SASEGT. The V and J ends lost 4 bases and 0 bases respectively, with 14 bases between them.

The rearrangement joins TRBV29-1 to TRBJ2-7; tentatively, D is TRBD1 (5 bases). The V gene's germline CDR1 is SQVTM and CDR2 ANQGSEA. V lost 7 bases to trimming and J lost 6 bases, with 16 bases between them. The length of the CDR3 is 12 residues. The CDR3 is CSGRTGSGEQYF. The CDR3 DNA sequence: TGCAGCGGAAGAACAGGATCCGGCGAGCAGTACTTC.

This chain connects TRBV30 to TRBJ2-1, with D uncertain. Germline lookup yields CDR1 GTSNPN and CDR2 SVGIG (reference sequence). With 0 bases removed from V and 3 bases from J, the gap between germline ends came to 9 bases. The CDR3 covers 14 residues. CDR3 sequence: CAWSVPPSYNEQFF. The CDR3 DNA sequence: TGTGCCTGGAGTGTACCGCCTAGCTACAATGAGCAGTTCTTC. Variable domain in full (rest from reference TRBV30 and TRBJ2-1): SQTIHQWPATLVQPVGSPLSLECTVEGTSNPNLYWYRQAAGRGLQLLFYSVGIGQISSEVPQNLSASRPQDRQFILSSKKLLLSDSGFYLCAWSVPPSYNEQFFGPGTRLTVL.

The genes are TRBV25-1 and TRBJ2-7, with TRBD1 identical over 9 bases. Looked up from germline, CDR1 is MGHDK and CDR2 is SYGVNS. CDR3 length equals 14 residues. The J segment lost 5 bases and the V segment lost 8 bases, leaving 10 bases of the junction unmatched. CDR3 in amino acids: CASSGDRAFHEQYF. CDR3 bases: TGTGCCAGCTCTGGGGACAGGGCTTTCCACGAGCAGTACTTC.

The chain employs TRBV7-9 and TRBJ2-1, with D possibly TRBD2 on 5 matching bases. The germline gives CDR1 SEHNR, CDR2 FQNEAQ (reference sequence). The CDR3 contains 15 residues. Trimming removed 7 bases from V and 3 bases from J, with 16 bases in between. DNA for the CDR3: TGTGCCAGCACCGACGCCTTCCGGGGCTACAATGAGCAGTTCTTC. This gives the protein CASTDAFRGYNEQFF.

Points on this clone: Within the sample, other DNA sequences also encode this same CDR3. The chain recombines TRBV19 with TRBJ1-5; D possibly corresponds to TRBD1 (6 bases). The CDR3 spans 14 residues. CDR1 LNHDA and CDR2 SQIVND come from the germline V gene (reference sequence). Trimming removed 0 bases at V and 4 bases at J, with 7 bases between. The DNA of the CDR3 is TGTGCCAGTAGTATAGACAGGGGAAATCAGCCCCAGCATTTT. Translation: CASSIDRGNQPQHF.

The genes are TRBV7-9 and TRBJ2-1, with 7 bases lining up with TRBD2. The CDR3 totals 14 residues. V shed 5 bases and J 7 bases; nucleotides not matched to a gene: 8. Germline V gives CDR1 SEHNR, CDR2 FQNEAQ (reference sequence). The CDR3 sequence is CASSRAVAGNEQFF. The CDR3 DNA follows: TGTGCCAGCAGCAGAGCGGTAGCGGGTAATGAGCAGTTCTTC.

J is TRBJ1-2 and V is TRBV7-9, with unresolved D. Trimming removed 4 bases from V and 3 bases from J, with 6 bases in between. CDR3 length: 12 amino acids. Germline lookup yields CDR1 SEHNR and CDR2 FQNEAQ (reference sequence). Written as DNA, the CDR3 is TGTGCCAGCAGCTCAGTTGACTATGGCTACACCTTC. As protein: CASSSVDYGYTF.

The chain employs TRBV2 and TRBJ2-6, with 11 bases aligning to TRBD1. Germline V lookup: CDR1 SNHLY, CDR2 FYNNEI. CDR3 length: 17 amino acids. Unmatched junction bases numbered 4, after V lost 4 bases and J lost 2 bases. The CDR3 reads CASSGPGQGAGANVLTF. The CDR3, as DNA: TGTGCCAGCAGTGGACCGGGACAGGGGGCTGGGGCCAACGTCCTGACTTTC. Looking up the rest from reference TRBV2 and TRBJ2-6 gives the full variable domain: EPEVTQTPSHQVTQMGQEVILRCVPISNHLYFYWYRQILGQKVEFLVSFYNNEISEKSEIFDDQFSVERPDGSNFTLKIRSTKLEDSAMYFCASSGPGQGAGANVLTFGAGSRLTVL.

This rearrangement joins TRBV19 to TRBJ2-3; D perhaps matches TRBD1 (6 bases). Germline-derived CDR1 and CDR2 are LNHDA and SQIVND (reference sequence). V lost 5 bases and J 0 bases, leaving 9 bases between the germline ends. The CDR3 contains 14 residues. The CDR3 spells CASSVGASTDTQYF. CDR3 in DNA: TGTGCCAGTAGTGTGGGGGCGAGCACAGATACGCAGTATTTT.

This chain links TRBV5-1 with TRBJ2-2; 16 positions agree with TRBD2. This CDR3 is 19 amino acids long. Trimming took 2 bases from V and 5 from J; bases not matched to a gene: 9. Germline assignment: CDR1 SGHRS and CDR2 YFSETQ. The chain's CDR3 is CASSFTGTSGGAGTGELFF. In DNA form, the CDR3 reads TGCGCCAGCAGCTTCACTGGGACTAGCGGGGGGGCCGGGACCGGGGAGCTGTTTTTT.

The chain employs TRBV11-2 and TRBJ1-5; D may be TRBD1 (5 bases). Germline V lookup: CDR1 SGHAT, CDR2 FQNNGV. The CDR3 totals 13 residues. V was clipped by 5 bases and J by 4 bases, with 9 bases between them. The DNA for the CDR3 is TGTGCCAGCAGCGCACAGGAGAATCAGCCCCAGCATTTT. Protein sequence: CASSAQENQPQHF.

This clone was detected only once. The chain is built from TRBV7-3 and TRBJ2-1; a weak D match, TRBD1 (6 bases). The V and J ends lost 5 bases and 10 bases respectively, with 15 bases between them. This CDR3 is built from 13 residues. CDR1 and CDR2 from the germline V gene are SGHTA and FQGTGA. The CDR3 nucleotides read TGTGCCAGCAGCGCTCACCCCGACAGGGAGCAGTTCTTC. The encoded protein is CASSAHPDREQFF.

Comment on this clone: The same CDR3 can be traced to other DNA sequences in this sample. The V call is TRBV4-3, the J call TRBJ2-7; 11 bases fit TRBD2. The trim removed 6 bases at V and 0 bases at J, leaving 10 bases unmatched. The CDR3 is made up of 17 amino acids. The germline V gene encodes CDR1 LGHNA and CDR2 YSLEER. The CDR3, as DNA: TGCGCCAGCAGTCCGGGACTAGCGGCCAAGAGCTCCTACGAGCAGTACTTC. Protein: CASSPGLAAKSSYEQYF.